Each of the 32 T cell receptor beta chains below was sequenced from the same sample in a study of molecular identifiers for immune sequencing clone quantification. TCRdb reanalysed the PCR reads using MiXCR and keeps one entry per CDR3 protein. There are about 86,000 distinct CDR3 sequences in the sample; approximately 25% occur only once, and approximately 0.78% lies in the top ten. Sequencing was performed on naive CD8+ T cells from blood, with Jurkat cell RNA spiked in. Subset of the sample: FACS-sorted CD8+CD4-CCR7+CD45RA+ naive T cells. These receptor sequences come from a human donor in good health. Some libraries in this study had Jurkat cell RNA spiked in.

The sample holds many counts of this clonotype. V and J are TRBV13 and TRBJ1-5; the D is unclear. The CDR3 sequence is 13 residues long. CDR1 and CDR2 from the germline V gene are PRHDT and FYEKMQ (reference sequence). V lost 3 bases and J lost 3, with 6 bases in between. CDR3 nucleotides: TGTGCCAGCAGCTTCGGGTACAATCAGCCCCAGCATTTT. Its translation: CASSFGYNQPQHF.

With regard to this clonotype: One end of the junction is discordant with germline, which a read error may explain. The chain employs TRBV13 and TRBJ2-4, with a tentative D call TRBD1 (6 bases). This CDR3 has 16 residues. Germline CDR1 is PRHDT and CDR2 is FYEKMQ (reference sequence). CDR3 residues: CASGLEARGPKNIQYF. In DNA, the CDR3 is TGTGCCAGCGGCTTAGAGGCCAGGGGCCCCAAAAACATTCAGTACTTC.

This clonotype was recorded many times. The genes are TRBV20-1 and TRBJ2-7; D gene ambiguous. V lost 0 bases to trimming and J lost 1 base, with 19 bases between them. The CDR3 loop spans 17 amino acids. Germline assignment: CDR1 DFQATT and CDR2 SNEGSKA (reference sequence). CDR3: CSARDPQNKGSSYEQYF. CDR3 nucleotides: TGCAGTGCTAGAGACCCACAGAACAAAGGGTCTTCCTACGAGCAGTACTTC.

Concerning this clonotype itself: Possible read error: a much larger clone is one base away. The rearrangement uses TRBV7-9 and TRBJ1-5, with a weak D call TRBD1 (6 bases). CDR1 and CDR2 (germline): SEHNR, FQNEAQ (reference sequence). The CDR3 loop spans 14 amino acids. This chain's CDR3 is CASSEAGGNQSQHF. CDR3 nucleotide sequence: TGTGCCAGCAGCGAAGCCGGGGGCAATCAGTCCCAGCATTTT.

Comments on this clonotype: As the CDR3 is not closed by the conserved phenylalanine or tryptophan, this likely results from a read error. The rearrangement links TRBV29-1 to TRBJ1-5, with a possible D match to TRBD1 (5 bases). V lost 6 bases and J lost 11, with 14 bases in between. Germline V gives CDR1 SQVTM, CDR2 ANQGSEA. The CDR3 has 11 amino acids. CDR3 bases: TGCAGCGTAGAGGGCGGGGCGGCCCAGCATTTG. Translation: CSVEGGAAQHL.

Comments on this clonotype: Since a much larger clone is just one base distant, this may be a read error. The V gene is TRBV12-3 or TRBV12-4, the J gene TRBJ1-1; perhaps TRBD1 as D (6 bases). The V and J ends lost 4 bases and 4 bases respectively, with 13 bases between them. The CDR3 runs 14 residues. CDR3 DNA sequence: TGTGCCAGCAGTTATACGTCCAGGGGCACTGAAGCTTTCTTT. Translating gives CASSYTSRGTEAFF.

This clonotype was observed at least ten times. This chain links TRBV7-9 with TRBJ1-1; a weak D match, TRBD1 (5 bases). Trimming shortened V by 1 base and J by 1 base, and 10 bases separated the two germline ends. Germline lookup yields CDR1 SEHNR and CDR2 FQNEAQ (reference sequence). The CDR3 sequence is 15 residues long. Here the CDR3 DNA reads TGTGCCAGCAGCTTAGGGGCAGGGACGAACACTGAAGCTTTCTTT. This sequence encodes CASSLGAGTNTEAFF.

This clonotype showed up just once. A read error may explain this, as a much larger clone is one base away. This chain joins TRBV7-9 and TRBJ2-7; 8 positions agree with TRBD1. The CDR3 length is 14 residues. CDR1 is SEHNR, CDR2 FQNEAQ, per germline (reference sequence). The CDR3: CASSPRTGIGERYF. In nucleotides, the CDR3 is TGTGCCAGCAGCCCGAGGACAGGGATAGGCGAGCGGTACTTC. The variable domain in full, completed from reference TRBV7-9 and TRBJ2-7, reads DTGVSQNPRHKITKRGQNVTFRCDPISEHNRLYWYRQTLGQGPEFLTYFQNEAQLEKSRLLSDRFSAERPKGSFSTLEIQRTEQGDSAMYLCASSPRTGIGERYFGPGTRLTVT.

This clonotype was seen a few times. This chain connects TRBV27 to TRBJ2-2, with D unclear. Trimming took off 2 bases at V and 4 bases at J, with 8 bases between the two ends. From germline, CDR1 is MNHEY and CDR2 SMNVEV (reference sequence). This CDR3 has 14 amino acids. In DNA, the CDR3 is TGTGCCAGCAGTTTAGCTTTAGGCACCGGGGAGCTGTTTTTT. It codes for CASSLALGTGELFF.

V and J are TRBV27 and TRBJ2-5; a weak D match, TRBD1 (6 bases). Germline V CDR1 and CDR2: MNHEY, SMNVEV (reference sequence). The CDR3 has 18 amino acids. Trimming shortened V by 2 bases and J by 3 bases, and 22 bases separated the two germline ends. Here the CDR3 reads CASSLVNVQGVGKETQYF. Written as DNA, the CDR3 is TGTGCCAGCAGTTTAGTCAACGTACAGGGAGTGGGAAAAGAGACCCAGTACTTC.

This clonotype has only a few counts. The V call is TRBV5-1, the J call TRBJ1-1; TRBD1 matches at 10 bases. CDR3 size: 13 residues. Germline-derived CDR1 and CDR2 are SGHRS and YFSETQ. Trimming took 4 bases from V and 6 from J; bases not matched to a gene: 3. The CDR3 protein is CASSVDRGAEAFF. CDR3 coding DNA: TGCGCCAGCAGCGTGGACAGGGGGGCTGAAGCTTTCTTT.

This clonotype was observed at least ten times. The chain combines TRBV19 with TRBJ1-5; D ambiguous. This CDR3 spans 15 amino acids. Trimming cost V 9 bases and J 3 bases, with 18 bases left between them. Per germline, CDR1 LNHDA and CDR2 SQIVND (reference sequence). The CDR3 sequence is CASLDRRAYNQPQHF. For the CDR3, the DNA is TGTGCCAGCCTTGACCGGAGGGCTTACAATCAGCCCCAGCATTTT.

V is TRBV4-3 and J is TRBJ2-2, with 7 bases fitting TRBD1. CDR3 size: 15 residues. Trimming cost V 1 base and J 4 bases; bases outside gene matches: 3. Per germline, CDR1 LGHNA and CDR2 YSLEER. CDR3 bases: TGCGCCAGCAGCCAAGGACAGGGCCCCACCGGGGAGCTGTTTTTT. Its protein is CASSQGQGPTGELFF.

This clonotype was counted between two and nine times. The V gene is TRBV12-5, the J gene TRBJ1-5; 8 bases are shared with TRBD1. The ends lost 5 bases at V and 5 bases at J; junction bases unmatched: 2. CDR3 length: 13 amino acids. Germline CDR1 is LGHNT and CDR2 is FRNRAP. The CDR3 sequence: CASGPDRDQPQHF. Written as DNA, the CDR3 is TGTGCTAGTGGTCCGGACAGGGATCAGCCCCAGCATTTT.

The chain recombines TRBV6-5 with TRBJ1-5, with D possibly being TRBD1 (5 bases). Germline CDR1 is MNHEY and CDR2 is SVGAGI. The length of the CDR3 is 15 residues. V was pared by 4 bases and J by 6 bases, with 16 bases between. CDR3 loop: CASSSDSRLGQPQHF. As DNA, the CDR3 is TGTGCCAGCAGTTCCGACAGCAGGTTAGGTCAGCCCCAGCATTTT.

The V gene is TRBV3-1, the J gene TRBJ1-1; D might be TRBD1 (6 bases). V was pared by 0 bases and J by 4 bases, with 9 bases between. The CDR3 runs 14 residues. Per the germline V gene, CDR1 is LGHDT and CDR2 is YNNKEL (reference sequence). The CDR3 DNA follows: TGTGCCAGCAGCCAAGATCAGGGGCTCACTGAAGCTTTCTTT. This codes for CASSQDQGLTEAFF.

The rearrangement uses TRBV12-3 or TRBV12-4 and TRBJ2-3; D is possibly TRBD2 (6 bases). The CDR3 has 17 residues. V lost 3 bases and J lost 2, with 18 bases in between. DNA of the CDR3: TGTGCCAGCAGTTTGGTTCGGCTAGCGCTGTCCACAGATACGCAGTATTTT. It is translated as CASSLVRLALSTDTQYF.

This chain connects TRBV2 to TRBJ2-7, with 8 bases fitting TRBD1. Germline trimming cut 9 bases from V and 7 bases from J; bases unmatched to any gene: 8. Per germline, CDR1 SNHLY and CDR2 FYNNEI. This CDR3 has 12 residues. The CDR3 DNA reads as TGTGCCAGGGAACGACAGGGGCGAGAGCAGTACTTC. Translation gives CARERQGREQYF.

V and J are TRBV4-2 and TRBJ2-1; 8 nucleotides line up with TRBD2. Germline V gene data show CDR1 as LGHNA and CDR2 as YNFKEQ. This CDR3 spans 17 amino acids. V was clipped by 0 bases and J by 1 base; unmatched bases: 5. DNA of the CDR3: TGTGCCAGCAGCCAAGATCCCCCTAGCGGGTCCTACAATGAGCAGTTCTTC. It codes for CASSQDPPSGSYNEQFF.

This clonotype was counted only a few times. The CDR3 here is CASSDGKMNTEAFF. The DNA for the CDR3 is TGTGCCAGCAGTGACGGTAAGATGAACACTGAAGCTTTCTTT. V gene TRBV2 combines with J gene TRBJ1-1; D not resolved. Trimming took 3 bases from V and 0 from J, leaving 8 bases between them. Germline V gene data show CDR1 as SNHLY and CDR2 as FYNNEI. The CDR3 has 14 residues.

This clonotype has a count of ten or more. The gene calls are TRBV7-2 and TRBJ2-4; no clear D gene. CDR3 length: 12 amino acids. Germline V CDR1 and CDR2: SGHTA, FQGNSA. With 3 bases removed from V and 8 bases from J, the gap between germline ends came to 8 bases. The CDR3 reads CASSFLADIQYF. For the CDR3, the DNA is TGTGCCAGCAGCTTCCTGGCGGACATTCAGTACTTC.

This clonotype was detected only a few times. The rearrangement links TRBV7-9 to TRBJ1-1; D uncertain. CDR1 is SEHNR, CDR2 FQNEAQ, per germline (reference sequence). The CDR3 totals 14 residues. With 1 base removed from V and 6 bases from J, the gap between germline ends came to 12 bases. CDR3 region: CASSLVAAGAEAFF. CDR3 DNA: TGTGCCAGCAGCTTAGTCGCAGCCGGGGCTGAAGCTTTCTTT. The full variable domain, completed using reference TRBV7-9 and TRBJ1-1, is DTGVSQNPRHKITKRGQNVTFRCDPISEHNRLYWYRQTLGQGPEFLTYFQNEAQLEKSRLLSDRFSAERPKGSFSTLEIQRTEQGDSAMYLCASSLVAAGAEAFFGQGTRLTVV.

This clonotype appeared many times. This chain links TRBV11-2 with TRBJ2-4; TRBD1 is a possible D gene (6 bases). Germline V lookup: CDR1 SGHAT, CDR2 FQNNGV. Trimming removed 2 bases at V and 1 base at J, with 12 bases between. This CDR3 has 16 residues. The CDR3 sequence is CASSLTQGSAKNIQYF. CDR3 coding DNA: TGTGCCAGCAGCTTAACACAGGGCTCGGCCAAAAACATTCAGTACTTC. Full variable domain (rest looked up from reference TRBV11-2 and TRBJ2-4): EAGVAQSPRYKIIEKRQSVAFWCNPISGHATLYWYQQILGQGPKLLIQFQNNGVVDDSQLPKDRFSAERLKGVDSTLKIQPAKLEDSAVYLCASSLTQGSAKNIQYFGAGTRLSVL.

This clonotype was counted once. J is TRBJ2-1 and V is TRBV3-1; D might be TRBD1 (5 bases). V lost 0 bases, J lost 3 bases, and 9 bases lay in between. CDR3 length: 15 residues. Per the germline V gene, CDR1 is LGHDT and CDR2 is YNNKEL (reference sequence). The CDR3 loop is CASSQEGENYNEQFF. The CDR3 DNA is TGTGCCAGCAGCCAAGAAGGGGAAAACTACAATGAGCAGTTCTTC.

Ten or more counts support this clonotype. V and J are TRBV6-5 and TRBJ2-6; no firm D call. The CDR3 runs 17 residues. V dropped 0 bases and J dropped 0 bases, with 9 bases sitting between them. Germline V CDR1 and CDR2: MNHEY, SVGAGI. The DNA for the CDR3 is TGTGCCAGCAGTTACTCGCAAAGATCCTCTGGGGCCAACGTCCTGACTTTC. It codes for CASSYSQRSSGANVLTF.

This clonotype showed up many times. The rearrangement links TRBV27 to TRBJ1-5, with a tentative D call TRBD1 (5 bases). V dropped 5 bases and J dropped 6 bases, with 14 bases sitting between them. The CDR3 extends over 14 amino acids. Germline CDR1 reads MNHEY; CDR2 reads SMNVEV (reference sequence). Here the CDR3 DNA reads TGTGCCAGCAGTAGAACCCCCCAGGGTCAGCCCCAGCATTTT. Translated, it gives CASSRTPQGQPQHF.

In its sample, this clonotype was seen once. The chain combines TRBV19 with TRBJ1-1, with TRBD1 as a possible D gene (6 bases). V was cut by 3 bases and J by 3 bases, with 14 bases left in between. Germline CDR1 and CDR2: LNHDA and SQIVND (reference sequence). The CDR3 has 15 amino acids. Here the CDR3 reads CASSIGQGPYTEAFF. The CDR3 nucleotides are TGTGCCAGTAGTATCGGCCAGGGGCCGTACACTGAAGCTTTCTTT.

This clonotype was seen many times. V gene TRBV20-1 combines with J gene TRBJ2-3, with 9 bases aligning to TRBD2. In germline, CDR1 is DFQATT, CDR2 SNEGSKA (reference sequence). The CDR3 covers 16 residues. V gave up 6 bases and J gave up 4 bases; unmatched junction bases: 14. The CDR3 sequence is CSAGIGAGGWADTQYF. The CDR3 DNA is TGCAGTGCCGGAATTGGCGCGGGAGGGTGGGCAGATACGCAGTATTTT.

This chain uses TRBV7-9 with TRBJ2-7; D is possibly TRBD1 (6 bases). The CDR3 runs 14 residues. The V gene lost 0 bases and the J gene lost 4 bases, with 10 bases spanning the gap. Per germline, CDR1 SEHNR and CDR2 FQNEAQ (reference sequence). For the CDR3, the DNA is TGTGCCAGCAGCTTAGCGAACAGGGTTTACGAGCAGTACTTC. Translated, it gives CASSLANRVYEQYF. Combining the CDR3 with reference TRBV7-9 and TRBJ2-7 gives the whole variable domain DTGVSQNPRHKITKRGQNVTFRCDPISEHNRLYWYRQTLGQGPEFLTYFQNEAQLEKSRLLSDRFSAERPKGSFSTLEIQRTEQGDSAMYLCASSLANRVYEQYFGPGTRLTVT.

This chain links TRBV20-1 with TRBJ2-7; 9 positions agree with TRBD2. V trimming: 1 base; J trimming: 2 bases; junction bases outside the gene matches: 6. The CDR3 is 15 residues long. Germline-derived CDR1 and CDR2 are DFQATT and SNEGSKA (reference sequence). The CDR3 DNA reads TGCAGTGCTAGAGGGGGCGGGGGGGTCCCCTACGAGCAGTACTTC. Its protein is CSARGGGGVPYEQYF.

CDR3 in amino acids: CASRPPDRGYGYTF. For the CDR3, the DNA is TGTGCCAGCAGACCCCCAGATAGGGGGTATGGCTACACCTTC. The chain combines TRBV27 with TRBJ1-2; tentative D call: TRBD1 (6 bases). The germline CDR1 and CDR2 sequences are MNHEY and SMNVEV (reference sequence). The ends were cut back, 6 bases at V and 5 bases at J, with 16 bases in the middle. The CDR3 has 14 amino acids.

This clonotype has at least ten counts. This chain links TRBV6-5 with TRBJ1-1, with unresolved D. This CDR3 has 14 residues. Germline V lookup: CDR1 MNHEY, CDR2 SVGAGI. Deletions cut 2 bases from V and 4 bases from J, with 11 bases between. The DNA of the CDR3 is TGTGCCAGCAGTTACGACCCGATCGGCACTGAAGCTTTCTTT. Protein product: CASSYDPIGTEAFF.